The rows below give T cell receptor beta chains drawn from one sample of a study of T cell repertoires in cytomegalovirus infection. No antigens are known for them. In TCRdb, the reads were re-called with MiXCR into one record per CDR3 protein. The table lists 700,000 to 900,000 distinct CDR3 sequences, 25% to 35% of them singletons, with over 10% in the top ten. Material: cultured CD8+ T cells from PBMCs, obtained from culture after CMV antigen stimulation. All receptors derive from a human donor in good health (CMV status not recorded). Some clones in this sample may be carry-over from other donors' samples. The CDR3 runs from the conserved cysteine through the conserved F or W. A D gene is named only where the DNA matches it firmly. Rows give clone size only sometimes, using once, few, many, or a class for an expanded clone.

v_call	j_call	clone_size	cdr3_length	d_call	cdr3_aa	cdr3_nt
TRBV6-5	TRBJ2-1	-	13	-	CASSYLTGNEQFF	TGTGCCAGCAGTTATTTAACAGGGAATGAGCAGTTCTTC
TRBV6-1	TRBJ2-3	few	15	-	CASSELRVPTDTQYF	TGTGCCAGCAGTGAGTTACGCGTACCCACAGATACGCAGTATTTT
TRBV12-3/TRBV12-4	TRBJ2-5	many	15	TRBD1	CASSFPGTGEKTQYF	TGTGCCAGCAGTTTTCCTGGGACAGGGGAAAAGACCCAGTACTTC
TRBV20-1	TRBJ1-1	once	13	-	CSARPIRNTEAFF	TGCAGTGCTAGGCCCATAAGGAACACTGAAGCTTTCTTT
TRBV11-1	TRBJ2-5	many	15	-	CASSFSSGRRETQYF	TGTGCCAGCAGCTTTTCCTCGGGCCGCAGGGAGACCCAGTACTTC
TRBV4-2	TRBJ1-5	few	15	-	CASSLSFYSNQPQHF	TGTGCCAGCAGCCTCTCGTTCTATAGCAATCAGCCCCAGCATTTT
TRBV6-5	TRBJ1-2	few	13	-	CASRTGTSLGYTF	TGTGCCAGCAGAACCGGGACCTCGCTCGGCTACACCTTC
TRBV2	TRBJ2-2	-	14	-	CATKQSKNTGELFF	TGTGCCACCAAACAGAGTAAGAACACCGGGGAGCTGTTTTTT
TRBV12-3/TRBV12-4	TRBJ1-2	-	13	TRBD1	CASITTGDYGYTF	TGTGCCAGCATTACTACAGGGGACTATGGCTACACCTTC
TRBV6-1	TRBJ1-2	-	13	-	CASSEGENYGYTF	TGTGCCAGCAGTGAAGGAGAGAACTATGGCTACACCTTC
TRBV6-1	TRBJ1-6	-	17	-	CASDPRDGSSYNSPLHF	TGTGCCAGCGACCCCCGGGACGGAAGCTCCTATAATTCACCCCTCCACTTT
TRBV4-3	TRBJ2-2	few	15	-	CASSQDWDLTGELFF	TGCGCCAGCAGCCAAGACTGGGATCTCACCGGGGAGCTGTTTTTT
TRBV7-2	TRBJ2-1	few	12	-	CASSTWENEQFF	TGTGCCAGCAGCACCTGGGAAAATGAGCAGTTCTTC
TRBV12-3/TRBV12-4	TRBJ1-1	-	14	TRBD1	CASSPGQVATEAFF	TGTGCCAGCAGCCCGGGACAGGTGGCCACTGAAGCTTTCTTT
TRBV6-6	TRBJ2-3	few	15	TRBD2	CASSYGGGHTDTQYF	TGTGCCAGCAGTTACGGCGGGGGGCACACAGATACGCAGTATTTT
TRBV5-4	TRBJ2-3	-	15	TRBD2	CASSFAGGEADTQYF	TGTGCCAGCAGCTTCGCGGGGGGCGAGGCAGATACGCAGTATTTT
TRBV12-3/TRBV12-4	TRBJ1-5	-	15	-	CASSLVSYGNQPQHF	TGTGCCAGCAGTTTAGTCAGTTATGGCAATCAGCCCCAGCATTTT
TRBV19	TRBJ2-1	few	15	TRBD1	CASTIRDRNYNEQFF	TGTGCCAGTACCATAAGGGACAGGAATTACAATGAGCAGTTCTTC
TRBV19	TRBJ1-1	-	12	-	CASKNGGEEAFF	TGTGCCAGTAAAAACGGCGGCGAGGAAGCTTTCTTT
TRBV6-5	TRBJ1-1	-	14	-	CASSYRGARTEAFF	TGTGCCAGCAGTTACAGAGGGGCGCGTACTGAAGCTTTCTTT
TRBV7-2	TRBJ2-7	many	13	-	CASSSGRTYEQYF	TGTGCCAGCAGCTCCGGACGGACCTACGAGCAGTACTTC
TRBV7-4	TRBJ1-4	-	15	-	CASSFFGGGGEKLCF	TGTGCCAGCAGCTTTTTTGGGGGAGGCGGGGAAAAACTGTGTTTT
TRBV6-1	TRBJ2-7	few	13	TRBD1	CASRDRANYEQYF	TGTGCCAGCAGGGACAGGGCTAACTACGAGCAGTACTTC
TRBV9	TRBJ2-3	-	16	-	CASSGRTADIGDTQYF	TGTGCCAGCAGCGGCCGGACGGCAGATATAGGAGATACGCAGTATTTT
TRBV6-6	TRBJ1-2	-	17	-	CASIYSSGGVGGYGYTF	TGTGCCAGCATTTACTCTTCCGGGGGCGTAGGGGGTTATGGCTACACCTTC
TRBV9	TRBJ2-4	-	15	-	CASSVGGGLQNIQYF	TGTGCCAGCAGCGTAGGCGGGGGCCTACAAAACATTCAGTACTTC
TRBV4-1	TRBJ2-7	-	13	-	CASSPSALGEQYF	TGCGCCAGCAGCCCGTCTGCTCTGGGCGAGCAGTACTTC
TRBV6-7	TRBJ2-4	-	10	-	CASRLRAQYF	TGTGCCAGCAGGCTCCGAGCACAGTACTTC
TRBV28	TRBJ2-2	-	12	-	CASTPSTGELFF	TGTGCCAGCACCCCATCGACCGGGGAGCTGTTTTTT
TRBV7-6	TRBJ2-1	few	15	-	CASSLGYGEMDEQFF	TGTGCCAGCAGCTTAGGTTACGGGGAGATGGATGAGCAGTTCTTC
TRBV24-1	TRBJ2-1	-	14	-	CATSGPIPDNEQFF	TGTGCCACCAGTGGGCCTATTCCCGACAATGAGCAGTTCTTC
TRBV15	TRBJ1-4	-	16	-	CATSRVRTATNEKLFF	TGTGCCACCAGCAGAGTTCGGACAGCAACTAATGAAAAACTGTTTTTT
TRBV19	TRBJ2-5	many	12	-	CASSIGQETQYF	TGTGCCAGTAGTATCGGCCAAGAGACCCAGTACTTC
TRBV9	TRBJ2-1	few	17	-	CASSAPKQGGPYNEQFF	TGTGCCAGCAGTGCCCCCAAACAGGGGGGGCCTTACAATGAGCAGTTCTTC
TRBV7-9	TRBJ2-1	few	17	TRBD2	CASSTPLAGGSYNEQFF	TGTGCCAGCAGCACACCCCTAGCGGGGGGTTCCTACAATGAGCAGTTCTTC
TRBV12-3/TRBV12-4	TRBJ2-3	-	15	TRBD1	CASSSWDRGTDTQYF	TGTGCCAGTTCCTCGTGGGACAGGGGTACAGATACGCAGTATTTT
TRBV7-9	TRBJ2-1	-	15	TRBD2	CASSIAGLAGNEQFF	TGTGCCAGCAGCATAGCGGGGCTAGCGGGGAATGAGCAGTTCTTC